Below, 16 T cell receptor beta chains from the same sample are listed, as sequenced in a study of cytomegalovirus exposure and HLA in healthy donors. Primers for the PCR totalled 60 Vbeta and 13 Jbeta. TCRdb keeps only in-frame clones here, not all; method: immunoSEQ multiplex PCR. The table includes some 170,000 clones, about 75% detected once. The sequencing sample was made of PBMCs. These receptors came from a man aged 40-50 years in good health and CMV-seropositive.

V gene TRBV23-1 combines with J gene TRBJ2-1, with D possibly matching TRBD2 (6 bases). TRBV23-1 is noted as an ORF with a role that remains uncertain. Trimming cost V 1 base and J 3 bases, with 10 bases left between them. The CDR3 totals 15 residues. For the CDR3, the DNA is TGCGCCAGCAGTCAATTGGCGGAGGGCTACAATGAGCAGTTCTTC. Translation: CASSQLAEGYNEQFF.

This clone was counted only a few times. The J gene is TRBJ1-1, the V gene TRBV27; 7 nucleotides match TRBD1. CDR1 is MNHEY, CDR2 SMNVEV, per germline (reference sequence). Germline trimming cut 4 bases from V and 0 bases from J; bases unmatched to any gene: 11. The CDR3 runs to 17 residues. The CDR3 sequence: CASSSTGSVALNTEAFF. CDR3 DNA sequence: TGTGCCAGCAGTTCGACAGGGTCCGTGGCCTTGAACACTGAAGCTTTCTTT.

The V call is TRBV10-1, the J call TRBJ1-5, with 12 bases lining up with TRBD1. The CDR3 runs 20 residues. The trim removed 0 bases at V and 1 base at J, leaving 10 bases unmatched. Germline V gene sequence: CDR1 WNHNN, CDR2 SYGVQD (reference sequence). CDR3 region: CASSESGTGGSYGSNQPQHF. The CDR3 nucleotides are TGCGCCAGCAGTGAGTCGGGGACAGGGGGCTCGTATGGGAGCAATCAGCCCCAGCATTTT.

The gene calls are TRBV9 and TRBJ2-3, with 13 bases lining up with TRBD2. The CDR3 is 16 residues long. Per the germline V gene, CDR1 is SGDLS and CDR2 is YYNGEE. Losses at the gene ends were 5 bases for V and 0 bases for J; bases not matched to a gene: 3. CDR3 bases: TGTGCCAGCAGTAAGGGACTAGCGGGAAGCACAGATACGCAGTATTTT. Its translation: CASSKGLAGSTDTQYF.

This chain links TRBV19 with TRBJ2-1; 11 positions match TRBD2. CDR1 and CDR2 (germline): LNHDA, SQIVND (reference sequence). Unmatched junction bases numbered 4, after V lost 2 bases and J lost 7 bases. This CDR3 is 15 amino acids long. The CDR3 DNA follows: TGTGCCAGTAGTATAACTAGCGGGAGTTCTAATGAGCAGTTCTTC. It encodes CASSITSGSSNEQFF.

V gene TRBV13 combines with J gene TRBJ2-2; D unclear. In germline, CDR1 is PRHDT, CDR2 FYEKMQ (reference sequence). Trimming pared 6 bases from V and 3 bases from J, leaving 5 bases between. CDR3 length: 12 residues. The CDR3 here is CASSSYTGELFF. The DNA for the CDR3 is TGTGCCAGCAGTTCTTACACCGGGGAGCTGTTTTTT.

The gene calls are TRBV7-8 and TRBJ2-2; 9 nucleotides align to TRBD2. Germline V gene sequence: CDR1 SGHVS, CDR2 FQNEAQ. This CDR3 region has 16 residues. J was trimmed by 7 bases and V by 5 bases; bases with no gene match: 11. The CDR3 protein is CASSTPLAGTGGELFF. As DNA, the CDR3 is TGTGCCAGCAGCACCCCGCTAGCGGGGACCGGCGGGGAGCTGTTTTTT.

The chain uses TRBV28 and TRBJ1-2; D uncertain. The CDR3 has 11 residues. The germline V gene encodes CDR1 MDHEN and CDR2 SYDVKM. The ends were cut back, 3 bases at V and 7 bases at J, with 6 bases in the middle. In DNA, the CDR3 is TGTGCCAGCAGTTTCTCCGGTGGCTACACCTTC. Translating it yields CASSFSGGYTF.

The CDR3 DNA follows: TGTGCCAGCAGTACAGGGTTCTACGAGCAGTACTTC. The encoded protein is CASSTGFYEQYF. V and J are TRBV2 and TRBJ2-7; TRBD1 might be the D (6 bases). Between the trimmed V and J ends, which lost 5 bases and 3 bases, there was a span of 8 bases. The CDR3 covers 12 residues. Germline CDR1 and CDR2: SNHLY and FYNNEI.

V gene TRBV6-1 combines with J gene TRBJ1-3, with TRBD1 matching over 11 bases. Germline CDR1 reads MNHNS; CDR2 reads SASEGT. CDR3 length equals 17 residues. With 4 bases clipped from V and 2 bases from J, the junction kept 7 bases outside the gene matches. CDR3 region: CASSVDRGQFAGNTIYF. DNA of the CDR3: TGTGCCAGCAGTGTGGACAGGGGGCAATTCGCTGGAAACACCATATATTTT.

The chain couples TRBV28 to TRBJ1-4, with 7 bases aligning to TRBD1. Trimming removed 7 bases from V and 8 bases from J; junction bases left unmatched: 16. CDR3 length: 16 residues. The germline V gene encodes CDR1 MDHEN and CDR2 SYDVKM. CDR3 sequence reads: CASIGVGGGRSEKLFF. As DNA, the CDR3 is TGTGCCAGCATCGGAGTAGGAGGGGGCCGATCCGAAAAACTGTTTTTT.

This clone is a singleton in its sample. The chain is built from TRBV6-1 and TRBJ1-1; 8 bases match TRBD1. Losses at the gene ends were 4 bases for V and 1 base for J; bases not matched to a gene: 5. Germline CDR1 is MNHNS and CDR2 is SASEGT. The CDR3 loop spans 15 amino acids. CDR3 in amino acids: CASSALGTGNTEAFF. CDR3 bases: TGTGCCAGCAGTGCCCTGGGGACAGGGAACACTGAAGCTTTCTTT.

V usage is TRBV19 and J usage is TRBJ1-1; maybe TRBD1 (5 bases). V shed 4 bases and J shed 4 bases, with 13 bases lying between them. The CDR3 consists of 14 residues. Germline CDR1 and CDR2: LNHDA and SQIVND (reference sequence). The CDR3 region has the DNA TGTGCCAGTAGTACCTCAGGGTTGAGCACTGAAGCTTTCTTT. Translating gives CASSTSGLSTEAFF.

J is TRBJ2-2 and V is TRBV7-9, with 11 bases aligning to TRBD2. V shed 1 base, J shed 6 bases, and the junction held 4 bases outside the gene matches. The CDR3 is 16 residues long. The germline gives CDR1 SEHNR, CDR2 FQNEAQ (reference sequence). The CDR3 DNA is TGTGCCAGCAGCTTAGAAGCACTAGCGGGAGCCGGGGAGCTGTTTTTT. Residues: CASSLEALAGAGELFF.

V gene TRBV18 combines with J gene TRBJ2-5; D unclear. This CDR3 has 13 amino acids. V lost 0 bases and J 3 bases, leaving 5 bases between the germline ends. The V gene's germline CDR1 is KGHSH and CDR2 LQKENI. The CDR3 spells CASSPPPEETQYF. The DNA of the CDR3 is TGTGCCAGCTCACCACCCCCCGAAGAGACCCAGTACTTC.

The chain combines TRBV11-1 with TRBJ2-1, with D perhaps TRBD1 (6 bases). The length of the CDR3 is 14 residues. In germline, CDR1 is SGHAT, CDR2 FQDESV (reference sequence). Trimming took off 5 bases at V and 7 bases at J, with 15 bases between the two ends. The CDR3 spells CASSQTIGQNEQFF. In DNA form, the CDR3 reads TGTGCCAGCAGCCAAACGATAGGACAGAATGAGCAGTTCTTC.